A single sample is the source of the 21 T cell receptor beta chains below, sequenced in a study of response to subunit inactivated influenza vaccine. TCRdb processed the RT-PCR reads anew with MiXCR; each CDR3 protein has one entry. Here the sample spans about 520,000 distinct CDR3 sequences, roughly 23% being singletons. The material was CD4+ T cells sorted from PBMCs, obtained roughly 5 days after vaccination. Receptors were obtained from a man aged 50-59 years who received an inactivated influenza vaccine.

The gene calls are TRBV11-2 and TRBJ2-1; weak D call: TRBD2 (6 bases). V dropped 3 bases and J dropped 0 bases, with 9 bases sitting between them. The germline gives CDR1 SGHAT, CDR2 FQNNGV. CDR3 length: 15 residues. In DNA, the CDR3 is TGTGCCAGCAGCTTTCAACTAGCCTCCTACAATGAGCAGTTCTTC. Protein sequence: CASSFQLASYNEQFF.

The rearrangement joins TRBV6-5 to TRBJ2-5; unclear D gene. This CDR3 is 11 amino acids long. CDR1 is MNHEY, CDR2 SVGAGI, per germline. V was shortened by 7 bases and J by 7 bases, with 10 bases between the two germline ends. This CDR3 is CASTLGRTQYF. CDR3 nucleotide sequence: TGTGCCAGCACTTTAGGTCGGACCCAGTACTTC.

This clonotype was detected a few times. This chain connects TRBV7-8 to TRBJ2-1; perhaps TRBD1 as D (5 bases). CDR3 length equals 14 residues. Trimming left V 3 bases short and J 8 bases short, with 14 bases between. Germline CDR1 reads SGHVS; CDR2 reads FQNEAQ. CDR3: CASSLGRVVYEQFF. DNA of the CDR3: TGTGCCAGCAGCTTGGGGCGTGTCGTCTATGAGCAGTTCTTC.

This sequence joins TRBV4-2 and TRBJ2-5; TRBD1 or TRBD2 may be the D gene (8 bases each). The CDR3 has 19 residues. The V end was cut by 4 bases, the J end by 2 bases, with 26 bases between. From germline, CDR1 is LGHNA and CDR2 YNFKEQ. The CDR3 loop reads CASSPGGGNRGVGQETQYF. The CDR3 DNA sequence: TGTGCCAGCAGCCCCGGGGGGGGAAACAGGGGGGTCGGACAAGAGACCCAGTACTTC.

CDR3 nucleotide sequence: TGCGCCAGCAGCGCGGGGACAGTGTATGGCTACACCTTC. Protein: CASSAGTVYGYTF. The chain uses TRBV5-1 and TRBJ1-2; 7 bases align to TRBD1. The CDR3 totals 13 residues. The germline CDR1 and CDR2 sequences are SGHRS and YFSETQ. Unmatched junction bases numbered 5, after V lost 4 bases and J lost 5 bases. Filled out from reference TRBV5-1 and TRBJ1-2, the complete variable domain reads KAGVTQTPRYLIKTRGQQVTLSCSPISGHRSVSWYQQTPGQGLQFLFEYFSETQRNKGNFPGRFSGRQFSNSRSEMNVSTLELGDSALYLCASSAGTVYGYTFGSGTRLTVV.

This clonotype came up many times. At one of its ends the junction is not consistent with the germline gene, which may arise from a read error. The V and J genes are TRBV5-1 and TRBJ2-5; D is uncertain. The CDR3 totals 12 residues. The germline CDR1 and CDR2 sequences are SGHRS and YFSETQ. Here the CDR3 reads CASSLDRETQYF. The CDR3 DNA reads TGTGCCAGCAGCTTAGACCGGGAGACCCAGTACTTC.

This clonotype was detected a few times. The CDR3 loop is CASSLYSGSNQPQHF. The CDR3 DNA follows: TGTGCCAGCAGCTTATACAGTGGTAGCAATCAGCCCCAGCATTTT. This chain links TRBV7-2 with TRBJ1-5; D unresolved. The germline gives CDR1 SGHTA, CDR2 FQGNSA. Deletions cut 2 bases from V and 0 bases from J, with 8 bases between. The CDR3 covers 15 residues.

V gene TRBV10-3 combines with J gene TRBJ1-1, with TRBD1 matching over 8 bases. From germline, CDR1 is ENHRY and CDR2 SYGVKD. The length of the CDR3 is 14 residues. The J segment lost 8 bases and the V segment lost 0 bases, leaving 5 bases of the junction unmatched. CDR3 region: CAISESADRVEAFF. The CDR3 coding sequence is TGTGCCATCAGTGAGTCTGCGGACAGGGTAGAAGCTTTCTTT.

The genes are TRBV29-1 and TRBJ2-3, with D uncertain. Trimming removed 5 bases at V and 3 bases at J, with 12 bases between. CDR1 and CDR2 (germline): SQVTM, ANQGSEA. The CDR3 is made up of 13 amino acids. The CDR3 reads CSVSRVWTDTQYF. CDR3 sequence (DNA): TGCAGCGTTTCAAGGGTCTGGACAGATACGCAGTATTTT.

The DNA for the CDR3 is TGTGCCAGCAGTGTCCAATCCTACGAGCAGTACTTC. Protein: CASSVQSYEQYF. This sequence joins TRBV28 and TRBJ2-7; D is unclear. CDR3 size: 12 residues. Trimming left V 5 bases short and J 1 base short, with 6 bases between. Looked up from germline, CDR1 is MDHEN and CDR2 is SYDVKM.

This clonotype was observed a handful of times. The chain recombines TRBV6-5 with TRBJ2-2; D possibly corresponds to TRBD2 (6 bases). Germline CDR1 reads MNHEY; CDR2 reads SVGAGI. CDR3 length: 13 amino acids. Trimming took off 3 bases at V and 6 bases at J, with 8 bases between the two ends. Here the CDR3 reads CASSYGEAGELFF. In nucleotides, the CDR3 is TGTGCCAGCAGTTATGGGGAGGCCGGGGAGCTGTTTTTT.

The rearrangement uses TRBV6-1 and TRBJ2-3; D is ambiguous. Between the trimmed V and J ends, which lost 3 bases and 6 bases, there was a span of 10 bases. Germline CDR1 is MNHNS and CDR2 is SASEGT. The CDR3 covers 13 residues. The CDR3 loop reads CASSDSGLDTQYF. The CDR3 bases are TGTGCCAGCAGTGATTCTGGTCTGGATACGCAGTATTTT.

This rearrangement joins TRBV28 to TRBJ1-4, with TRBD1 identical over 11 bases. This CDR3 region has 15 residues. Germline V gene lookup returns CDR1 MDHEN and CDR2 SYDVKM. V shed 2 bases and J 11 bases; nucleotides not matched to a gene: 7. The CDR3 is CASSLADRGRTKLFF. The CDR3 DNA follows: TGTGCCAGCAGTTTAGCGGACAGGGGGCGTACCAAACTGTTTTTT.

This clonotype was found many times. This rearrangement joins TRBV5-1 to TRBJ1-5; D is undetermined. The CDR3 runs to 13 residues. Trimming removed 2 bases from V and 6 bases from J, with 9 bases in between. Germline V CDR1 and CDR2: SGHRS, YFSETQ. The CDR3 here is CASSLRVGQPQHF. CDR3 in DNA: TGCGCCAGCAGCTTAAGGGTTGGTCAGCCCCAGCATTTT.

This clonotype was detected many times. The V call is TRBV29-1, the J call TRBJ2-3, with TRBD2 matching over 8 bases. V lost 6 bases to trimming and J lost 6 bases; unmatched junction nucleotides: 5. This CDR3 is built from 12 residues. Germline CDR1 is SQVTM and CDR2 is ANQGSEA. CDR3 sequence reads: CSVGLDFDTQYF. CDR3 DNA sequence: TGCAGCGTGGGACTAGATTTCGATACGCAGTATTTT.

The chain joins TRBV2 to TRBJ2-1; D possibly matches TRBD1 or TRBD2 (6 bases each). In germline, CDR1 is SNHLY, CDR2 FYNNEI. Trimming left V 11 bases short and J 8 bases short, with 22 bases between. The CDR3 extends over 14 amino acids. The CDR3 nucleotides are TGTGCCGGGCGTTACGGGGGCCGAGGGCATGAGCAGTTCTTC. Translating it yields CAGRYGGRGHEQFF.

The chain combines TRBV12-3 or TRBV12-4 with TRBJ2-7, with D hard to call. V was clipped by 7 bases and J by 5 bases, with 12 bases between them. The CDR3 loop spans 12 amino acids. CDR3 in DNA: TGTGCCAGCAAAGGGAATTCGGACGAGCAGTACTTC. This encodes CASKGNSDEQYF.

The chain has TRBV7-6 and TRBJ2-7, with 9 bases matching TRBD1. The CDR3 runs 15 residues. From germline, CDR1 is SGHVS and CDR2 FNYEAQ. With 0 bases clipped from V and 5 bases from J, the junction kept 5 bases outside the gene matches. The CDR3 DNA sequence: TGTGCCAGCAGCTTAGCTAGCGACAGGGGGAACGAGCAGTACTTC. Protein product: CASSLASDRGNEQYF.

This clonotype was seen a handful of times. Relative to the germline gene, one junction end is altered; a read error may explain this. J is TRBJ2-7 and V is TRBV25-1; 7 nucleotides align to TRBD2. This CDR3 is 15 amino acids long. Germline V gene sequence: CDR1 MGHDK, CDR2 SYGVNS. The CDR3 spells CASNSLGGATYEQYF. CDR3 nucleotide sequence: TGTGCGAGCAATTCTTTGGGAGGGGCCACCTACGAGCAGTACTTC.

The chain employs TRBV20-1 and TRBJ2-3, with D unresolved. The CDR3 has 15 amino acids. Trimming took 3 bases from V and 0 from J, leaving 13 bases between them. The V gene's germline CDR1 is DFQATT and CDR2 SNEGSKA (reference sequence). CDR3 residues: CSASGYLLSTDTQYF. CDR3 sequence (DNA): TGCAGTGCTAGTGGCTATCTTCTCAGCACAGATACGCAGTATTTT.

The rearrangement uses TRBV20-1 and TRBJ2-3, with 11 bases aligning to TRBD2. Germline CDR1 and CDR2: DFQATT and SNEGSKA (reference sequence). CDR3 length: 18 residues. V was pared by 3 bases and J by 1 base, with 12 bases of the junction left unmatched. For the CDR3, the DNA is TGCAGTGCTAGGGTCGGGATAGCGGGGGGGTACCGCACAGATACGCAGTATTTT. Amino acids: CSARVGIAGGYRTDTQYF.